The clone carrying this T cell receptor beta chain was observed once. Its antigen remains unknown. This record comes from a study of blood T cells in healthy people across ages. Study-level findings and limits: In long-lived donors, naive CD4+ cell counts and diversity exceeded those of aged donors.

Then a second PCR, running about 7 to 11 cycles, was carried out with a sample-barcoded 5' primer and a J-beta primer mix. A tag from a template-switch adaptor with 12 random nucleotides marked each cDNA molecule. Via MiXCR, TCRdb re-called the 5' RACE reads, giving one row per CDR3 protein. The sample contains some 880,000 distinct CDR3 sequences, about 34% of which appear only once. The sequence came from a man between 18 and 35 years old in good health. The sample comprised blood.

The CDR3, as DNA: TGCAGTGCTAGAGGGCCGGGACAGGGTGTAGATACGCAGTATTTT. Amino acids: CSARGPGQGVDTQYF. The chain is built from TRBV20-1 and TRBJ2-3; the match to TRBD1 covers 9 bases. Germline V CDR1 and CDR2: DFQATT, SNEGSKA (reference sequence). The CDR3 runs 15 residues. V was clipped by 1 base and J by 5 bases; unmatched bases: 7.